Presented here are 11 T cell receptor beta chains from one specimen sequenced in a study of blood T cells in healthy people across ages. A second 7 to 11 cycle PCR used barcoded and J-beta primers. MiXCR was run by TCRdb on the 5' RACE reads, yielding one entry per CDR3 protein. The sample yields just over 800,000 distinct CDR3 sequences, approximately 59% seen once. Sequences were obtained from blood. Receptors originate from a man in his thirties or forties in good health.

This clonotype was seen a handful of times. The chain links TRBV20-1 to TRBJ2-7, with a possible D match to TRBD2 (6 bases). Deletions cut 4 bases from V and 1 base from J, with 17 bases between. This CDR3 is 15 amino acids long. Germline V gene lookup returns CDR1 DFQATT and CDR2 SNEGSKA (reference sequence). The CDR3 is CSATQSGDPSYEQYF. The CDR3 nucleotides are TGCAGTGCTACTCAATCGGGGGACCCGTCCTACGAGCAGTACTTC.

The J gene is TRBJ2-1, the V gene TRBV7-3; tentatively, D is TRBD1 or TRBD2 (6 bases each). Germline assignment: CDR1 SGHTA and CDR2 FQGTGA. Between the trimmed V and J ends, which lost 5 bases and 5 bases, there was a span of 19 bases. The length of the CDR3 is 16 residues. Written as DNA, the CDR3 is TGTGCCAGCAGCCCGCATGAGGGGGGACCAAACAATGAGCAGTTCTTC. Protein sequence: CASSPHEGGPNNEQFF.

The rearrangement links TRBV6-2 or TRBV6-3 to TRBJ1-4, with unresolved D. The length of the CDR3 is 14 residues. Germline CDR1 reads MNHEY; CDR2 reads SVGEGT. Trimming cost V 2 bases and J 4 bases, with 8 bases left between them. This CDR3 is CASSYRSNNEKLFF. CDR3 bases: TGTGCCAGCAGTTACCGTTCGAATAATGAAAAACTGTTTTTT.

The CDR3 coding sequence is TGTGCCAGCAGCGTAGGTAGGGACAGCGGCTACACCTTC. This gives the protein CASSVGRDSGYTF. The chain joins TRBV9 to TRBJ1-2; 7 bases agree with TRBD1. Germline trimming cut 0 bases from V and 8 bases from J; bases unmatched to any gene: 4. The germline V gene has CDR1 SGDLS and CDR2 YYNGEE. The CDR3 is made up of 13 amino acids.

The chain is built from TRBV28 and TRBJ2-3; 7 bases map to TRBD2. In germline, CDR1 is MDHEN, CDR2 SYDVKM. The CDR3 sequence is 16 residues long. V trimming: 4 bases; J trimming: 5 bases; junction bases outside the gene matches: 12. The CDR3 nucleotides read TGTGCCAGCAGTTACCTAGCGGCAGGCACGAAAGATACGCAGTATTTT. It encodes CASSYLAAGTKDTQYF.

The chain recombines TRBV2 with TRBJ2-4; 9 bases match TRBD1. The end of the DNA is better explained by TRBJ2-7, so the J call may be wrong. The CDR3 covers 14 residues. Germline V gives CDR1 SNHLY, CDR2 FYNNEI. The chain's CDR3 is CASSEGQGDYEQYF. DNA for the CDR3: TGTGCCAGCAGTGAGGGACAGGGTGATTACGAGCAGTACTTC.

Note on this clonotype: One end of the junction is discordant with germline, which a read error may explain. The CDR3 DNA is TGTGCCAGCACCAAGGATGGAGGCCGCTCTGGAAACACCACATATTTT. As protein: CASTKDGGRSGNTTYF. The J gene is TRBJ1-3, the V gene TRBV2; D ambiguous. The germline CDR1 and CDR2 sequences are SNHLY and FYNNEI. The CDR3 length is 16 residues.

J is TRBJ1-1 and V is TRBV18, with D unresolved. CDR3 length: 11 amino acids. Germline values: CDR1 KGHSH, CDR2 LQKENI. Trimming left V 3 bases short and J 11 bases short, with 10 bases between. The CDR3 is CASSPQARAFF. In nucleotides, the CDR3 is TGTGCCAGCTCACCGCAGGCCCGGGCTTTCTTT. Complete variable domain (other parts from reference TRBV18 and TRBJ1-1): NAGVMQNPRHLVRRRGQEARLRCSPMKGHSHVYWYRQLPEEGLKFMVYLQKENIIDESGMPKERFSAEFPKEGPSILRIQQVVRGDSAAYFCASSPQARAFFGQGTRLTVV.

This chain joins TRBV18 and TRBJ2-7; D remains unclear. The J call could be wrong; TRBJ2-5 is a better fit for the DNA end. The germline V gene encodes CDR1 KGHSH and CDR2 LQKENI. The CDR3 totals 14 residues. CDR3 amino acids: CASSPPGPAETQYF. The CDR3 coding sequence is TGTGCCAGCTCACCACCGGGTCCGGCGGAGACCCAGTACTTC.

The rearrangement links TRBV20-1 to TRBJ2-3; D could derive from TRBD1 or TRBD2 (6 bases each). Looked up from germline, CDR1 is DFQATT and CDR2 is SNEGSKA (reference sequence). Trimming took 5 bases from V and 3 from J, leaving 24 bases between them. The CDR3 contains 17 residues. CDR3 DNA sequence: TGCAGTGCTCGATCGTACACAGGGAGGTTGGGAACAGATACGCAGTATTTT. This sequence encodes CSARSYTGRLGTDTQYF.

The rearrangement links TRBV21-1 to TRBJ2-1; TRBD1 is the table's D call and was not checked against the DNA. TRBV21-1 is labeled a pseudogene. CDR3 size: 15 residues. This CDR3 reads CASSIPLGENNEQFF. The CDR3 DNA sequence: TGTGCCAGCAGCATCCCCCTTGGGGAGAACAATGAGCAGTTCTTC.